The T cell receptor beta chain described here comes from a study of tumor T cells in aggressive B-cell lymphoma. This CDR3 spans 13 amino acids. Germline CDR1 and CDR2: MNHEY and SVGAGI. The ends lost 6 bases at V and 6 bases at J; junction bases unmatched: 4. TCRdb's table, derived via immunoSEQ multiplex PCR, lists solely in-frame clones and lacks some. The data show approximately 1,500 clones, approximately 95% seen once. This receptor was taken from an adult with diffuse large B cell lymphoma. Some clones in this sample may be carry-over from other donors' samples. Material for sequencing was tumor tissue. The chain employs TRBV6-5 and TRBJ2-2, with TRBD2 identical over 7 bases. The DNA of the CDR3 is TGTGCCAGCAGACCGGGAGGAGCCGGGGAGCTGTTTTTT. Protein: CASRPGGAGELFF.